These T cell receptor beta chains were read from a single sample in a study of CXCR3-negative and CXCR3-positive naive CD8 T cells. TCRdb re-called the 5' RACE reads and shows each CDR3 protein once, DNA omitted. This sample contains around 63,000 distinct CDR3 sequences. Sequenced material: naive CXCR3+ CD8+ T cells from blood. The origin of the receptors is a human donor in good health. Some clones in this sample may be carry-over from other donors' samples. The CDR3 runs from the conserved cysteine through the conserved F or W. The order of the fields is J gene, V gene, CDR3 protein.

j_gene: TRBJ2-2; v_gene: TRBV23-1; CDR3aa: CASSQINRADSTGELFF
j_gene: TRBJ2-7; v_gene: TRBV29-1; CDR3aa: CSVQGEDYEQYF
j_gene: TRBJ1-6; v_gene: TRBV12-3/TRBV12-4; CDR3aa: CASSWGRLPNSPLHF
j_gene: TRBJ2-3; v_gene: TRBV13; CDR3aa: CASSDGRGRTDTQYF
j_gene: TRBJ2-3; v_gene: TRBV12-5; CDR3aa: CASGSLLADTQYF
j_gene: TRBJ1-1; v_gene: TRBV27; CDR3aa: CASSSLGVGTEAFF
j_gene: TRBJ1-6; v_gene: TRBV7-8; CDR3aa: CASSLMDRGNSPLHF
j_gene: TRBJ2-5; v_gene: TRBV5-6; CDR3aa: CASSLMLQETQYF
j_gene: TRBJ1-2; v_gene: TRBV6-6; CDR3aa: CASSYMTGGGYGYTF
j_gene: TRBJ2-1; v_gene: TRBV28; CDR3aa: CASSFGRGYNEQFF
j_gene: TRBJ2-6; v_gene: TRBV13; CDR3aa: CASSLEVNSGANVLTF
j_gene: TRBJ2-7; v_gene: TRBV10-3; CDR3aa: CAIGPQGAKGAYEQYF
j_gene: TRBJ2-5; v_gene: TRBV6-5; CDR3aa: CASRLLADVQETQYF
j_gene: TRBJ2-1; v_gene: TRBV7-9; CDR3aa: CASSASGRDNEQFF
j_gene: TRBJ2-7; v_gene: TRBV18; CDR3aa: CASSPLTGSHEQYF
j_gene: TRBJ2-1; v_gene: TRBV20-1; CDR3aa: CSASTGLTSYNEQFF
j_gene: TRBJ1-1; v_gene: TRBV4-1; CDR3aa: CASSTLPGFETEAFF
j_gene: TRBJ2-7; v_gene: TRBV12-3/TRBV12-4; CDR3aa: CASSNTYEQYF
j_gene: TRBJ1-1; v_gene: TRBV7-2; CDR3aa: CASSLISWGTEAFF
j_gene: TRBJ2-4; v_gene: TRBV12-3/TRBV12-4; CDR3aa: CASSSGTVGNIQYF
j_gene: TRBJ2-2; v_gene: TRBV25-1; CDR3aa: CASSEYFVLAGGKNTGELFF
j_gene: TRBJ2-3; v_gene: TRBV5-1; CDR3aa: CASSAWTGNPSDTQYF
j_gene: TRBJ2-5; v_gene: TRBV29-1; CDR3aa: CSVDEQGIGETQYF